This T cell receptor beta chain was retrieved from a study of T cells in Graves' hyperthyroidism and ophthalmopathy. Amplification of TCR beta CDR3 regions was performed using RNA transcripts as template. Carried out on the TCR CDR3, a first-round RT-PCR used the HTBI primer set. From the multiplex PCR reads, TCRdb called clonotypes with MiXCR, one entry per CDR3 protein. This table holds about 420,000 distinct CDR3 sequences, less than 20% found once. Exclusions: uncontrolled infection, other autoimmune disease, pregnancy, lactation. Diagnoses used clinical symptoms, serum thyroxine and TRAb, thyroid ultrasound and orbital computed tomography. Broader study findings: Blood also held most thyroid clonotypes expanded beyond 0.001.

This clonotype was seen a handful of times. Its target is not known. The CDR3 extends over 13 amino acids. Trimming removed 2 bases at V and 1 base at J, with 5 bases between. CDR1 and CDR2 from the germline V gene are LGHNA and YSLEER. Material for sequencing was blood. The gene calls are TRBV4-3 and TRBJ1-1; D gene uncertain. The sequence was obtained from a woman under 30 with Graves' hyperthyroidism. The CDR3 reads CASSQTTNTEAFF. Here the CDR3 DNA reads TGCGCCAGCAGCCAAACAACGAACACTGAAGCTTTCTTT.